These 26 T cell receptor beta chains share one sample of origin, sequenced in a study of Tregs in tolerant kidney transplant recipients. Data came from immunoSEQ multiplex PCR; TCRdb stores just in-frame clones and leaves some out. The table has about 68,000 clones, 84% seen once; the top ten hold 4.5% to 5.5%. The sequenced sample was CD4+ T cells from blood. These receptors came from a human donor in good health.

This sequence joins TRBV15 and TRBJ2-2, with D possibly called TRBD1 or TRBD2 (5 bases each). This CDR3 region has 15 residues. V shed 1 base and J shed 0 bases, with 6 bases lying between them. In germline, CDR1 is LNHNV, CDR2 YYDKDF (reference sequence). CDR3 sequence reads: CATSRAGPNTGELFF. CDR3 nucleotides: TGTGCCACCAGCAGAGCGGGACCGAACACCGGGGAGCTGTTTTTT.

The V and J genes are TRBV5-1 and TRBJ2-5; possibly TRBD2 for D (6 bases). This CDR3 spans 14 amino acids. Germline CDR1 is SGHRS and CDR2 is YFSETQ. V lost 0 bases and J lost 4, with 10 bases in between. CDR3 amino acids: CASSLVGGGETQYF. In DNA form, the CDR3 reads TGCGCCAGCAGCTTGGTGGGGGGTGGAGAGACCCAGTACTTC. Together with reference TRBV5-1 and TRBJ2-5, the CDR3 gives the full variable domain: KAGVTQTPRYLIKTRGQQVTLSCSPISGHRSVSWYQQTPGQGLQFLFEYFSETQRNKGNFPGRFSGRQFSNSRSEMNVSTLELGDSALYLCASSLVGGGETQYFGPGTRLLVL.

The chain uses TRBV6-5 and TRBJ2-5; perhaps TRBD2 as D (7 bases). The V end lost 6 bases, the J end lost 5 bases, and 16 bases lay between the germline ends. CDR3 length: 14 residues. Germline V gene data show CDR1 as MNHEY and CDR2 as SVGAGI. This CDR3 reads CASSRSGGLETQYF. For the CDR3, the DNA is TGTGCCAGCAGCCGATCCGGGGGGCTGGAGACCCAGTACTTC.

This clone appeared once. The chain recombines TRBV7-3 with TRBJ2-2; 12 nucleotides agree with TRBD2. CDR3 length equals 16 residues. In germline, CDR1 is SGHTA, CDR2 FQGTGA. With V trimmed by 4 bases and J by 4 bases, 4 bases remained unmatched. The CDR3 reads CASSSLLAGGTGELFF. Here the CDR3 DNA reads TGTGCCAGCAGCTCACTACTAGCGGGGGGCACCGGGGAGCTGTTTTTT.

The CDR3 spells CASSLAGGGDNEQFF. CDR3 nucleotides: TGTGCCAGCAGCTTAGCGGGCGGCGGAGACAATGAGCAGTTCTTC. This rearrangement joins TRBV7-2 to TRBJ2-1; D is uncertain. V gave up 0 bases and J gave up 5 bases, with 11 bases separating them. CDR1 is SGHTA and CDR2 is FQGNSA in the germline V gene. The CDR3 has 15 residues. Full variable domain (remainder filled in from reference TRBV7-2 and TRBJ2-1): GAGVSQSPSNKVTEKGKDVELRCDPISGHTALYWYRQSLGQGLEFLIYFQGNSAPDKSGLPSDRFSAERTGGSVSTLTIQRTQQEDSAVYLCASSLAGGGDNEQFFGPGTRLTVL.

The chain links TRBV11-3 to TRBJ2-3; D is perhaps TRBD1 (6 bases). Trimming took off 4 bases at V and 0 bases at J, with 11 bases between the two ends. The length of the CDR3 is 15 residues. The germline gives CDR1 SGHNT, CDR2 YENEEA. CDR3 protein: CASSSWTESTDTQYF. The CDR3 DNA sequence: TGTGCCAGCAGCTCATGGACAGAGAGCACAGATACGCAGTATTTT.

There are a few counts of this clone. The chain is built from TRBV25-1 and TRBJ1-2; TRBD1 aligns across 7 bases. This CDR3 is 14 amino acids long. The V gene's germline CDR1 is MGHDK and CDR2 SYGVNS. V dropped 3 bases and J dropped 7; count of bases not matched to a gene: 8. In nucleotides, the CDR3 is TGTGCCAGCAGTGACCCACAGGGGCGCCGTGGCTACACCTTC. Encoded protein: CASSDPQGRRGYTF.

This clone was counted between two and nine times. The CDR3 DNA follows: TGTGCCAGCAGCTTAGAGGGGAAGGTGAACACTGAAGCTTTCTTT. The encoded protein is CASSLEGKVNTEAFF. The chain recombines TRBV5-4 with TRBJ1-1; TRBD1 is a possible D gene (5 bases). V lost 2 bases to trimming and J lost 0 bases, with 11 bases between them. The CDR3 covers 15 residues. The germline CDR1 and CDR2 sequences are SGHNT and YYREEE (reference sequence).

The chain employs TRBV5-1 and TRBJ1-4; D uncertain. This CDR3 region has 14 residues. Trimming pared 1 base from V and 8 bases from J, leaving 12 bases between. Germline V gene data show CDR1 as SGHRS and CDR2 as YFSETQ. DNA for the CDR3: TGCGCCAGCAGCTTGAAAAGAGGTAGAGAAAAACTGTTTTTT. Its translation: CASSLKRGREKLFF.

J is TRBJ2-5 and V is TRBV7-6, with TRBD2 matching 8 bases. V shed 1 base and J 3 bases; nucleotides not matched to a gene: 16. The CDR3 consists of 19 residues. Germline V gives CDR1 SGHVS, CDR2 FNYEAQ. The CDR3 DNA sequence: TGTGCCAGCAGCTTAGGTACTAGCGGAGACAGAGTACTTAAAGAGACCCAGTACTTC. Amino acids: CASSLGTSGDRVLKETQYF.

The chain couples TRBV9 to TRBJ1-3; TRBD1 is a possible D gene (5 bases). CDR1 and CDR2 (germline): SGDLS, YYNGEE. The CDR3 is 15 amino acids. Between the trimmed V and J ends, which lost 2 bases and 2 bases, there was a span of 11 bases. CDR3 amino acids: CASSVQEGPGNTIYF. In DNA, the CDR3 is TGTGCCAGCAGCGTTCAGGAGGGGCCTGGAAACACCATATATTTT. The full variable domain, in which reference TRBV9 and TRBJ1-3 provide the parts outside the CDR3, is DSGVTQTPKHLITATGQRVTLRCSPRSGDLSVYWYQQSLDQGLQFLIQYYNGEERAKGNILERFSAQQFPDLHSELNLSSLELGDSALYFCASSVQEGPGNTIYFGEGSWLTVV.

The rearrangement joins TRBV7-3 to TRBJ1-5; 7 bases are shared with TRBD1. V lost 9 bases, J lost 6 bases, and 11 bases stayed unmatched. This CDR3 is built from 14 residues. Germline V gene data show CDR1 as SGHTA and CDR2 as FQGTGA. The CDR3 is CARINRGQAQPQHF. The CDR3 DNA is TGTGCCAGGATTAACAGGGGTCAGGCTCAGCCCCAGCATTTT.

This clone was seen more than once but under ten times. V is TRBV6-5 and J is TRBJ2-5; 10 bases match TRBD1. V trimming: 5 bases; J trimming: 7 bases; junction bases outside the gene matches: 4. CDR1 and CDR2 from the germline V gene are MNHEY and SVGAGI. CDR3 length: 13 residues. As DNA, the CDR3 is TGTGCCAGCAGTAGACAGGGGGCCGGGACCCAGTACTTC. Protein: CASSRQGAGTQYF.

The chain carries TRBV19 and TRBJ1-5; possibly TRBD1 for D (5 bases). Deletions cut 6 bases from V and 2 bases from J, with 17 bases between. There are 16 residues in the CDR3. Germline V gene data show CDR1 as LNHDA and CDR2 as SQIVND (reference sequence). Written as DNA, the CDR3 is TGTGCCAGTAGGAGCCTGGGCGGGGGACGCAATCAGCCCCAGCATTTT. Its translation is CASRSLGGGRNQPQHF.

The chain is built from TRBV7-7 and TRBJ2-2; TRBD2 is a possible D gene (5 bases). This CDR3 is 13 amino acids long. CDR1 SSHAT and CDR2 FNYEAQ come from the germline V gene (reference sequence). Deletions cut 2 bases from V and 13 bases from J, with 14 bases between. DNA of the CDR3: TGTGCCAGCAGCTTACCGGGGTCGGGCCGGCTGTTTTTT. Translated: CASSLPGSGRLFF.

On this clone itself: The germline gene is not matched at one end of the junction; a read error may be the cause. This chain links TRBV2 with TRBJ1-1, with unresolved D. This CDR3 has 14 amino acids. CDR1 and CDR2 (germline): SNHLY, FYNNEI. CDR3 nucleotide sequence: TGTGCCAGCCGTGAAATGCCCTCAAGCCCCGAAGCTTTCTTT. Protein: CASREMPSSPEAFF. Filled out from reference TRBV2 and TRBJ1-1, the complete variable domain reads EPEVTQTPSHQVTQMGQEVILRCVPISNHLYFYWYRQILGQKVEFLVSFYNNEISEKSEIFDDQFSVERPDGSNFTLKIRSTKLEDSAMYFCASREMPSSPEAFFGQGTRLTVV.

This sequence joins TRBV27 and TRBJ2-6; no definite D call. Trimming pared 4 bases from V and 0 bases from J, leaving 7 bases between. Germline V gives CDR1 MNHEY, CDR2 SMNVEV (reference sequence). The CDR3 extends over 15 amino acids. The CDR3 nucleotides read TGTGCCAGCAGTTCCGGTAACTCTGGGGCCAACGTCCTGACTTTC. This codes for CASSSGNSGANVLTF. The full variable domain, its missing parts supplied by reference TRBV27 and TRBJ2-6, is EAQVTQNPRYLITVTGKKLTVTCSQNMNHEYMSWYRQDPGLGLRQIYYSMNVEVTDKGDVPEGYKVSRKEKRNFPLILESPSPNQTSLYFCASSSGNSGANVLTFGAGSRLTVL.

This chain's CDR3 is CASGLAGVYETQYF. The CDR3 coding sequence is TGTGCCAGTGGACTAGCGGGAGTTTACGAGACCCAGTACTTC. The chain has TRBV2 and TRBJ2-5; 13 nucleotides match TRBD2. Germline V gene sequence: CDR1 SNHLY, CDR2 FYNNEI. CDR3 size: 14 residues. V trimming: 9 bases; J trimming: 5 bases; junction bases outside the gene matches: 6.

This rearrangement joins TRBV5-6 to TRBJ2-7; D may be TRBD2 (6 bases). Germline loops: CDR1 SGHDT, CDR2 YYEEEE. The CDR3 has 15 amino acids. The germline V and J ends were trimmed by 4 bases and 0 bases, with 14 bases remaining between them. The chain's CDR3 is CASSEQVLASYEQYF. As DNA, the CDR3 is TGTGCCAGCAGCGAACAGGTACTAGCCTCCTACGAGCAGTACTTC. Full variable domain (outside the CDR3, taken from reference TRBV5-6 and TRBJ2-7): DAGVTQSPTHLIKTRGQQVTLRCSPKSGHDTVSWYQQALGQGPQFIFQYYEEEERQRGNFPDRFSGHQFPNYSSELNVNALLLGDSALYLCASSEQVLASYEQYFGPGTRLTVT.

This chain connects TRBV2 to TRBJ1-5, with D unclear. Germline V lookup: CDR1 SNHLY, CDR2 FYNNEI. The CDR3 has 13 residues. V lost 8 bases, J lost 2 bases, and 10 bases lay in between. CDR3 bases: TGTGCCAGCGGCGGAGACGGCAATCAGCCCCAGCATTTT. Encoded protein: CASGGDGNQPQHF.

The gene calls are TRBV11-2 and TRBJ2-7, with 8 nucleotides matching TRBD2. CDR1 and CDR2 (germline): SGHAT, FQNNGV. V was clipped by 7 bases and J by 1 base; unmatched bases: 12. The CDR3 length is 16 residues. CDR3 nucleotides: TGTGCCAGCACCAAGTTAGGGACTAGTACTTCCTACGAGCAGTACTTC. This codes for CASTKLGTSTSYEQYF.

CDR3 DNA: TGCGCCAGCAGCTTGGACGCGGGGGGAGAGACCCAGTACTTC. Translated: CASSLDAGGETQYF. This chain uses TRBV5-1 with TRBJ2-5; 8 nucleotides agree with TRBD2. Germline CDR1 and CDR2: SGHRS and YFSETQ. The CDR3 covers 14 residues. The V and J ends lost 0 bases and 4 bases, in that order; junction bases with no gene match: 2.

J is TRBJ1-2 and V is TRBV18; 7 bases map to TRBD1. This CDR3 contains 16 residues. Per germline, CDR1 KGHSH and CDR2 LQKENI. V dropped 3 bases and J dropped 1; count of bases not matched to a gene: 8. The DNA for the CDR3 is TGTGCCAGCTCACCGGGACAGTCGCTTTTTAACTATGGCTACACCTTC. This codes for CASSPGQSLFNYGYTF.

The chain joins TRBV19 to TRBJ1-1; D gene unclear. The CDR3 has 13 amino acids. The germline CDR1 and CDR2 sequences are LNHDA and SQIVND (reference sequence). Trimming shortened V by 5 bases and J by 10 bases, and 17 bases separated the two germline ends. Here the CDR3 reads CASSSSSSVRAFF. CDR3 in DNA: TGTGCCAGTAGTTCTTCCTCGTCAGTGCGAGCTTTCTTT.

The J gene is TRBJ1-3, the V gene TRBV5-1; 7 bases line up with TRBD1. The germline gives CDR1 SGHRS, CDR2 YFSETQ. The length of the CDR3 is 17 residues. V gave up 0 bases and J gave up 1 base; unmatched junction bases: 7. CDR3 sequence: CASSLGAGGLSGNTIYF. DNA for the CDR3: TGCGCCAGCAGCTTGGGCGCAGGGGGTCTTTCTGGAAACACCATATATTTT. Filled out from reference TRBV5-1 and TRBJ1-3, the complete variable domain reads KAGVTQTPRYLIKTRGQQVTLSCSPISGHRSVSWYQQTPGQGLQFLFEYFSETQRNKGNFPGRFSGRQFSNSRSEMNVSTLELGDSALYLCASSLGAGGLSGNTIYFGEGSWLTVV.

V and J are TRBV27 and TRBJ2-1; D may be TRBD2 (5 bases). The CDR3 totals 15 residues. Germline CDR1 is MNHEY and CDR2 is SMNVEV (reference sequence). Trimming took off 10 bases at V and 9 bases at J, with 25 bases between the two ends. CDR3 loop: CATHLLPTRAGEQFF. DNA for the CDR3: TGTGCCACCCACCTCTTACCGACAAGGGCGGGTGAGCAGTTCTTC.